A single sample gave rise to the 3 T cell receptor beta chains below, sequenced in a study of lymphopenia after photon versus proton radiotherapy. Assay used: immunoSEQ multiplex PCR; TCRdb lists only in-frame clones, some missing. The top ten clones hold about 4.7% of a sample with 150,000 to 200,000 clones, 88% of them seen once. The sequenced sample was peripheral blood, obtained from a patient treated with photon-based radiotherapy. All receptors derive from a man in his fifties or sixties with gastric cancer.

J is TRBJ2-7 and V is TRBV28, with a weak D call TRBD1 (6 bases). Trimming cost V 7 bases and J 5 bases, with 24 bases left between them. This CDR3 has 16 amino acids. CDR1 and CDR2 from the germline V gene are MDHEN and SYDVKM. For the CDR3, the DNA is TGTGCCAGCAACTTCGGAGGCGCAGGGGTTTACGACGAGCAGTACTTC. This encodes CASNFGGAGVYDEQYF.

CDR3 loop: CASSLEPFRYEQYF. In DNA form, the CDR3 reads TGTGCCAGCAGCTTGGAGCCGTTCCGCTACGAGCAGTACTTC. V is TRBV5-5 and J is TRBJ2-7, with D uncertain. Per germline, CDR1 SGHKS and CDR2 YYEKEE (reference sequence). CDR3 length: 14 amino acids. V lost 0 bases and J lost 3, with 10 bases in between.

The rearrangement links TRBV27 to TRBJ1-2; 9 bases align to TRBD1. Germline CDR1 MNHEY, CDR2 SMNVEV (reference sequence). V lost 2 bases and J lost 3; bases outside the gene matches: 4. The CDR3 consists of 15 residues. The CDR3 region has the DNA TGTGCCAGCAGTTTAGAACAGGGGGCGTACTATGGCTACACCTTC. Encoded protein: CASSLEQGAYYGYTF.